The present T cell receptor beta chain was sequenced within a study of T-cell memory formation after mild COVID-19. Study-wide results and limits: In pre-infection memory, a portion of responding clones appeared, which suggested that cross-reactive memory joined. From day 15 to 85, contracting clones were balanced between CD4 and CD8, whereas later expanders leaned toward CD4+.

A note on this clonotype: Antigen: not known.

Constant-segment primers served in 5'RACE that generated TCR alpha and TCR beta cDNA libraries bearing sample barcodes and UMIs. TCRdb re-called the 5' RACE reads with MiXCR, one entry per CDR3 protein. The data hold 470,000 or so distinct CDR3 sequences, with 15% to 25% observed a single time. V was trimmed by 5 bases and J by 4 bases, leaving 16 bases between them. The CDR3 has 15 amino acids. Germline V gives CDR1 SEHNR, CDR2 FQNEAQ (reference sequence). This receptor was obtained from an adult woman who had mild COVID-19 (a few samples of this study predate the infection). Cell type and time point are not known. This chain links TRBV7-9 with TRBJ2-3; TRBD2 might be the D (6 bases). Sequencing was done on a sample of PBMCs or a T cell subset sorted from them (not recorded which). The CDR3 reads CASSPPGSLADTQYF. The DNA of the CDR3 is TGTGCCAGCAGCCCACCCGGGAGTCTGGCAGATACGCAGTATTTT.